The source of this T cell receptor beta chain is a study of blood T cell repertoires in COVID-19. Study-level information: Whether acute or convalescent, the COVID-19 samples came from the United States, Italy and Spain. Sources were T cells, B-cell-depleted T cells, or PBMCs; the material itself was cDNA or gDNA.

The CDR3 totals 15 residues. Trimming removed 4 bases at V and 3 bases at J, with 13 bases between. Per germline, CDR1 MNHNY and CDR2 SVGAGI (reference sequence). In the study's own analysis: Researchers report that nucleated cell counts were estimated from reference gene primer amplification. Measured with immunoSEQ multiplex PCR; TCRdb has only the in-frame clones, and not every one. V, J and clone size reflect that table, while D and trimming were determined from the DNA. This table holds roughly 200,000 clones, around 76% found once. The sequencing sample was made of peripheral blood. This sequence originates from a woman aged 60-75 years with COVID-19, enrolled during active disease. The chain carries TRBV6-6 and TRBJ2-1; TRBD2 might be the D (5 bases). CDR3 loop: CASSSSMRVYNEQFF. Here the CDR3 DNA reads TGTGCCAGCAGTTCAAGCATGAGGGTCTACAATGAGCAGTTCTTC.